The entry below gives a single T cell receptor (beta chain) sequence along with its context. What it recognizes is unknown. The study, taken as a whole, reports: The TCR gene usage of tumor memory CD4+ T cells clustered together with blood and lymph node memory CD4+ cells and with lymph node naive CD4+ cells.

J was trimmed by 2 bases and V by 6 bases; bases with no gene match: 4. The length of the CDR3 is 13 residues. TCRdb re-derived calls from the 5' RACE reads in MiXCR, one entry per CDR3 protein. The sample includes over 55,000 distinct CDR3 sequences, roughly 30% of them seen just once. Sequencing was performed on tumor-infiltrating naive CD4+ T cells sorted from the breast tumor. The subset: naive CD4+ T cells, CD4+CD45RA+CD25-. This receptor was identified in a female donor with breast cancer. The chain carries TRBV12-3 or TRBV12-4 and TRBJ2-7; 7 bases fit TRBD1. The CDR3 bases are TGTGCCAGCAGCCGGGGACAGACCTACGAGCAGTACTTC. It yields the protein CASSRGQTYEQYF.